Included here is one T cell receptor (beta chain) sequence, with context. The CDR3 carries no conserved terminal phenylalanine or tryptophan, so it likely arises from a read error. Live CD3+CD8+TCRalphabeta+ cells were sorted into four subsets by PD-1 and/or TIGIT. The sample is drawn from a study of circulating CD8 cells and anti-PD-1 response in melanoma. The QIAseq Immune Repertoire TCR panel built the libraries from roughly 16 ng of total RNA. TCRdb independently ran MiXCR on the reads; one entry per CDR3 protein. The sample holds about 1,600 distinct CDR3 sequences, about a tenth seen once. Germline trimming cut 5 bases from V and 6 bases from J; bases unmatched to any gene: 17. In germline, CDR1 is SGHTA, CDR2 FQGNSA. There are 19 residues in the CDR3.

This receptor was obtained from a human donor with melanoma. This chain joins TRBV7-2 and TRBJ2-1, with 12 bases matching TRBD2. The source material was CD8+ T cells from PBMCs, sampled at baseline or after one month of anti-PD-1 therapy (not recorded which). CDR3 sequence reads: CASSRPSGGDISPLNEQFS. The CDR3 DNA reads as TGTGCCAGCAGCCGCCCTAGCGGGGGGGACATCTCCCCCCTCAATGAGCAGTTCTCC.